The rows below give T cell receptor beta chains drawn from one sample of a study of blood T cell repertoires in COVID-19. Profiled with immunoSEQ multiplex PCR; TCRdb holds only in-frame clones, not every one. The data show some 250,000 clones, 80% to 90% seen once. The sample was peripheral blood. The receptor set was obtained from a young man who had recovered from COVID-19. Each CDR3 is given with its conserved first and last residue. The order of the fields is D gene, V gene, clone size, J gene, CDR3 DNA, CDR3 protein. D genes are given only for firm matches. Some rows mark clone size as missing; the rest say once, few, many or name a class of expanded clone.

>NA|TRBV4-1|NA|TRBJ2-3
TGCGCCAGCAGCCGGCCTAGCGACTTACCAGATACGCAGTATTTT
CASSRPSDLPDTQYF
>NA|TRBV11-2|NA|TRBJ2-5
TGTGCCAGCAGCTTAGAAAGGGGGAGGGGTGGGACCCAGTACTTC
CASSLERGRGGTQYF
>TRBD1|TRBV6-1|NA|TRBJ2-5
TGTGCCAGCAGTGAGATAAAGGGGGCTTTTGAGACCCAGTACTTC
CASSEIKGAFETQYF
>TRBD1|TRBV27|NA|TRBJ1-6
TGTGCCAGCAGTGCGACAGGGTTTGGGGTCTATAATTCACCCCTCCACTTT
CASSATGFGVYNSPLHF
>NA|TRBV10-1|NA|TRBJ1-1
TGCGCCAGCAGTGCCTCGGGTCACGTCGGGACTGAAGCTTTCTTT
CASSASGHVGTEAFF
>TRBD1|TRBV10-3|NA|TRBJ2-2
TGTGCCATCAGTGGGTTTGCTTGGCAGGGGGCACCGAACACCGGGGAGCTGTTTTTT
CAISGFAWQGAPNTGELFF
>NA|TRBV10-2|NA|TRBJ1-2
TGCGCCAGCAGTCCGACAGGCGGAAACTATGGCTACACCTTC
CASSPTGGNYGYTF
>TRBD1|TRBV5-1|NA|TRBJ1-1
TGCGCCAGCAGCAACCCCGGGACAGGGATGAACACTGAAGCTTTCTTT
CASSNPGTGMNTEAFF
>NA|TRBV4-1|NA|TRBJ2-3
TGCGCCAGCAGCCTAAACAAGGTAACGGGGATCTCGGGAGATACGCAGTATTTT
CASSLNKVTGISGDTQYF
>NA|TRBV29-1|NA|TRBJ1-3
TGCAGCGTTGGGTCAGGGGTTGGAAACACCATATATTTT
CSVGSGVGNTIYF
>TRBD1|TRBV6-2/TRBV6-3|NA|TRBJ2-7
TGTGCCAGCAGCCACAGACAGGGCAGCTACGAGCAGTACTTC
CASSHRQGSYEQYF
>NA|TRBV6-4|once|TRBJ1-2
TGTGCCAGCAGTGAACCAGGGAATGGGGCCTATGGCTACACCTTC
CASSEPGNGAYGYTF
>NA|TRBV6-5|NA|TRBJ1-2
TGTGCCAGCACCCCAACCGTAGCTAACTATGGCTACACCTTC
CASTPTVANYGYTF
>NA|TRBV12-1|few|TRBJ1-2
TGTGCCAGCCCCATTGACAGCGCCTTCTATGGCTACACCTTC
CASPIDSAFYGYTF
>TRBD1|TRBV11-2|NA|TRBJ1-2
TGTGCCAGCAGCCAGAAACCGGGACAGGTCTATGGCTACACCTTC
CASSQKPGQVYGYTF
>NA|TRBV5-1|NA|TRBJ2-7
TGCGCCAGCAGCCCCCCTGTCCCCTACGAGCAGTACTTC
CASSPPVPYEQYF
>TRBD1|TRBV9|NA|TRBJ1-2
TGTGCCAGCAGCGTACCGTCGACAGGGGGAAACTATGGCTACACCTTC
CASSVPSTGGNYGYTF
>TRBD2|TRBV7-9|NA|TRBJ2-3
TGTGCCAGCAGCCCCCAGGGAGCGGGGGTAAATACGCAGTATTTT
CASSPQGAGVNTQYF
>NA|TRBV12-3/TRBV12-4|once|TRBJ1-1
TGTGCCAGCAGTTTTGCGGGTAACACTGAAGCTTTCTTT
CASSFAGNTEAFF
>NA|TRBV6-1|once|TRBJ2-3
TGTGCCAGCAGTGAAGGAGGGAGGGATACGCAGTATTTT
CASSEGGRDTQYF
>TRBD2|TRBV11-2|NA|TRBJ2-5
TGTGCCAGCAGCTTCAACTCCGGGACTAGCGGCCCGGTTAAGTACTTC
CASSFNSGTSGPVKYF
>TRBD1|TRBV9|NA|TRBJ2-7
TGTGCCAGCAGCGGACAGGGATACGAGCAGTACTTC
CASSGQGYEQYF
>NA|TRBV2|NA|TRBJ2-1
TGTGCCAGCAAGGAGAGTCTCTACGGTGAGCAGTTCTTC
CASKESLYGEQFF
>NA|TRBV7-2|NA|TRBJ1-1
TGTGCCAGCAGTCCCGGACAGTCGAACACTGAAGCTTTCTTT
CASSPGQSNTEAFF
>TRBD1|TRBV10-3|NA|TRBJ1-2
TGTGCCATCAGTGAGTTGGACAGGAACTATGGCTACACCTTC
CAISELDRNYGYTF
>NA|TRBV6-4|NA|TRBJ1-2
TGTGCCAGCAGCCCCGGTTCGGCAGGGGACGGTCATGGCTACACCTTC
CASSPGSAGDGHGYTF
>NA|TRBV5-1|NA|TRBJ2-5
TGCGCCAGCAGCTCCCCGACAGCCCAAGAGACCCAGTACTTC
CASSSPTAQETQYF
>NA|TRBV4-1|few|TRBJ1-6
TGCGCCAGCAGCCATTCAACAGGAGGGAATTCACCCCTCCACTTT
CASSHSTGGNSPLHF
>TRBD1|TRBV10-2|NA|TRBJ1-5
TGCGCCAGCAGTCTGGGACAGGGCGGAAATCAGCCCCAGCATTTT
CASSLGQGGNQPQHF
>NA|TRBV5-1|few|TRBJ1-2
TGCGCCAGCAGCCCGGGAGTCTATGGCTACACCTTC
CASSPGVYGYTF
>TRBD1|TRBV7-2|once|TRBJ1-5
TGTGCCAGCAGCTTAGACGGGACCAGGGGGGATCAGCCCCAGCATTTT
CASSLDGTRGDQPQHF
>NA|TRBV6-5|NA|TRBJ2-7
TGTGCCAGCAGTTACTCACCAGGGAACTACGAGCAGTACTTC
CASSYSPGNYEQYF
>NA|TRBV27|NA|TRBJ1-5
TGTGCCAGCAGTTTATCGGCAGGGTACAATCAGCCCCAGCATTTT
CASSLSAGYNQPQHF
>NA|TRBV5-6|NA|TRBJ2-5
TGTGCCAGCAGCTTCATGACAGGTGGGGAGACCCAGTACTTC
CASSFMTGGETQYF
>TRBD2|TRBV3-1/TRBV3-2|NA|TRBJ2-2
TGTGCCAGCAGCCTTAGGACTAGCGGGGGGGCCCAAACCGGGGAGCTGTTTTTT
CASSLRTSGGAQTGELFF
>NA|TRBV12-3/TRBV12-4|NA|TRBJ1-5
TGTGCCAGCAGTTTCGACGGGGGACAGCCCCAGCATTTT
CASSFDGGQPQHF
>NA|TRBV24-1|NA|TRBJ2-2
TGTGCCACCAGTGATTTAGAGTACACCGGGGAGCTGTTTTTT
CATSDLEYTGELFF
>TRBD1|TRBV7-2|NA|TRBJ1-3
TGTGCCAGCAGCCCGTGGACAGGACACTCTGGAAACACCATATATTTT
CASSPWTGHSGNTIYF
>TRBD1|TRBV5-1|NA|TRBJ2-3
TGCGCCAGCAGCTTGTACGGGACAGGGGCGACTATTAGCAACTCAGATACGCAGTATTTT
CASSLYGTGATISNSDTQYF
>TRBD1|TRBV18|NA|TRBJ1-5
TGTGCCAGCTCACCAGGGACAGCTAATCAGCCCCAGCATTTT
CASSPGTANQPQHF
>NA|TRBV5-1|NA|TRBJ1-5
TGCGCCAGCAGCTTGGGATATAGTCAGCCCCAGCATTTT
CASSLGYSQPQHF
>NA|TRBV5-1|NA|TRBJ1-1
TGCGCCAGCAGCTTTCCCTCCCGGGGGACCACGAACACTGAAGCTTTCTTT
CASSFPSRGTTNTEAFF
>NA|TRBV6-2/TRBV6-3|NA|TRBJ2-2
TGTGCCAGCAGCCCCGCCTTGAGGGCCGGGGAGCTGTTTTTT
CASSPALRAGELFF
>TRBD2|TRBV11-2|NA|TRBJ2-7
TGTGCCAGCAGCCCCATAGCGGGGGGGCCCTACGAGCAGTACTTC
CASSPIAGGPYEQYF
>NA|TRBV19|NA|TRBJ2-3
TGTGCCAGTAGTAAGAACCGACAGGCCCTTGAAAGCACAGATACGCAGTATTTT
CASSKNRQALESTDTQYF
>TRBD1|TRBV10-1|NA|TRBJ1-1
TGCGCCAGCAGTGAGCCGACTGAGGGGGCCAGAGCTTTCTTT
CASSEPTEGARAFF
>TRBD1|TRBV27|once|TRBJ1-1
TGTGCCAGCAGTCAAAGGGGGCGTCTAGGGAACACTGAAGCTTTCTTT
CASSQRGRLGNTEAFF
>NA|TRBV28|NA|TRBJ1-2
NA
CASSTSTGNYGYTF
>NA|TRBV19|NA|TRBJ2-6
TGTGCCAGTTCTTACAGCTCTGGGGCCAACGTCCTGACTTTC
CASSYSSGANVLTF
>NA|TRBV30|NA|TRBJ1-2
TGTGCCTGGACGGGTGGCGGGAACTATGGCTACACCTTC
CAWTGGGNYGYTF